The 8 T cell receptor beta chains below were found in one sample sequenced in a study of T cells after yellow fever vaccination (dated by TCRdb to the late 2010s). This specimen's treatment or condition label, per the study, means: live attenuated yellow fever vaccine strain. Library generation was performed with 5' RACE. The sequencer listed for this sample is Illumina HiSeq 2500. TCRdb reprocessed the public reads (quality trimming at Q25 with fastp, clone calling with MiXCR) and kept in-frame beta chains. Entries are consolidated by CDR3 protein sequence, retaining the most common genes and DNA. This sample has approximately 580,000 distinct CDR3 sequences in its table, and about a sixth of those were observed once. The top ten constitute approximately 15% of the sample. Here the sequenced sample was PBMCs, taken 4 to 6 days after the first yellow fever vaccination. The receptor set was obtained from a man between 18 and 29 years old who received the YFV17D yellow fever vaccine.

This clonotype appeared many times. The chain employs TRBV7-2 and TRBJ2-1, with 10 bases fitting TRBD2. V shed 5 bases, J shed 9 bases, and the junction held 10 bases outside the gene matches. The CDR3 totals 15 residues. Germline CDR1 and CDR2: SGHTA and FQGNSA. The CDR3 is CASSQRGGRFGEQFF. The CDR3 nucleotides read TGTGCCAGCAGCCAGCGGGGGGGCCGTTTCGGTGAGCAGTTCTTC. Variable domain in full (rest from reference TRBV7-2 and TRBJ2-1): GAGVSQSPSNKVTEKGKDVELRCDPISGHTALYWYRQSLGQGLEFLIYFQGNSAPDKSGLPSDRFSAERTGGSVSTLTIQRTQQEDSAVYLCASSQRGGRFGEQFFGPGTRLTVL.

The chain uses TRBV4-1 and TRBJ2-1, with 8 bases that match TRBD1. V gave up 2 bases and J gave up 10 bases; unmatched junction bases: 10. This CDR3 region has 15 residues. Germline V gene data show CDR1 as MGHRA and CDR2 as YSYEKL. DNA of the CDR3: TGCGCCAGCAGCCAAAAGACGGACAGGGCCCGGGAGCAGTTCTTC. It is translated as CASSQKTDRAREQFF.

This clonotype was observed a handful of times. The V call is TRBV5-1, the J call TRBJ2-6, with 12 positions matching TRBD1. The V gene's germline CDR1 is SGHRS and CDR2 YFSETQ. V lost 3 bases and J lost 1; bases outside the gene matches: 11. The CDR3 sequence is 20 residues long. The CDR3 DNA reads TGCGCCAGCAGCTGGGACAGGGGGCGCATATTGGCGTCTGGGGCCAACGTCCTGACTTTC. Its protein product is CASSWDRGRILASGANVLTF.

The V and J genes are TRBV20-1 and TRBJ1-2, with D uncertain. This CDR3 is 15 amino acids long. CDR1 is DFQATT, CDR2 SNEGSKA, per germline (reference sequence). V was cut by 4 bases and J by 4 bases, with 19 bases left in between. CDR3 amino acids: CSAIIYQAFRYGYTF. In DNA, the CDR3 is TGCAGTGCTATTATCTACCAGGCCTTTCGCTATGGCTACACCTTC.

This clonotype was recorded at least ten times. This chain joins TRBV24-1 and TRBJ2-4, with D maybe TRBD1 (6 bases). The CDR3 has 14 amino acids. In germline, CDR1 is KGHDR, CDR2 SFDVKD. Trimming pared 4 bases from V and 1 base from J, leaving 7 bases between. The CDR3 coding sequence is TGTGCCACCAGTGAAGACAGGGCCAAAAACATTCAGTACTTC. This gives the protein CATSEDRAKNIQYF.

J is TRBJ1-5 and V is TRBV7-9, with a tentative D call TRBD1 (5 bases). V was trimmed by 3 bases and J by 6 bases, leaving 12 bases between them. CDR1 is SEHNR, CDR2 FQNEAQ, per germline (reference sequence). This CDR3 has 14 residues. CDR3 residues: CASSFGPGGQPQHF. In DNA, the CDR3 is TGTGCCAGCAGCTTTGGCCCGGGGGGTCAGCCCCAGCATTTT.

This clonotype was observed a handful of times. CDR3 DNA: TGTGCCAGCATCCTCCGCGGGGGGAACACAGATACGCAGTATTTT. Amino acids: CASILRGGNTDTQYF. The rearrangement links TRBV7-2 to TRBJ2-3; TRBD2 aligns across 8 bases. This CDR3 is built from 15 residues. Per germline, CDR1 SGHTA and CDR2 FQGNSA. V lost 7 bases and J lost 2; bases outside the gene matches: 8.

The chain is built from TRBV28 and TRBJ2-5, with 9 bases lining up with TRBD2. CDR3 length: 15 amino acids. Looked up from germline, CDR1 is MDHEN and CDR2 is SYDVKM. V was clipped by 5 bases and J by 7 bases; unmatched bases: 11. The CDR3 is CASSSPAGGPGTQYF. For the CDR3, the DNA is TGTGCCAGCAGTAGTCCCGCGGGGGGGCCGGGGACCCAGTACTTC.